The following is a T cell receptor (beta chain) sequence with its context. Germline CDR1 is SQVTM and CDR2 is ANQGSEA. This CDR3 comprises 15 residues. V shed 6 bases, J shed 3 bases, and the junction held 9 bases outside the gene matches. The data derive from a study of blood T cell repertoires in COVID-19. Study background: The cDNA or gDNA used as material had been derived from T cells, B-cell-depleted T cells, or PBMCs.

Clones were sequenced by immunoSEQ multiplex PCR, and TCRdb holds only the in-frame ones, with some missing. The sample contains roughly 200,000 clones, about three quarters of which appear only once. The source of this sequence is an elderly woman with active or convalescent COVID-19. The rearrangement links TRBV29-1 to TRBJ1-4; TRBD1 matches at 8 bases. Sequencing was done on a sample of peripheral blood. CDR3: CSVEKRTGSNEKLFF. The CDR3 nucleotides read TGCAGCGTAGAAAAGAGGACAGGGTCTAATGAAAAACTGTTTTTT.